The 18 T cell receptor beta chains presented below share a single source sample, sequenced in a study of memory CD4+ T cells and cytomegalovirus serostatus. Assay: immunoSEQ multiplex PCR; the TCRdb copy retains only in-frame clones and omits some. The sample includes approximately 49,000 clones, around four fifths of them seen just once. The sort gate was single viable CD3+CD4+CD8-CD45RO+ cells for memory CD4+ T cells. The sequenced sample consisted of memory CD4+ T cells from blood. These receptors were obtained from an adult in good health and CMV-seronegative.

This chain uses TRBV5-1 with TRBJ1-1, with 7 nucleotides matching TRBD1. CDR1 is SGHRS, CDR2 YFSETQ, per germline. Trimming at V came to 4 bases and at J to 6 bases, leaving 9 bases not matched to a gene. The CDR3 has 14 amino acids. CDR3 sequence reads: CASSGGTGVAEAFF. CDR3 nucleotide sequence: TGCGCCAGCAGCGGGGGAACAGGGGTGGCTGAAGCTTTCTTT. The full variable domain, rest sourced from reference TRBV5-1 and TRBJ1-1, is KAGVTQTPRYLIKTRGQQVTLSCSPISGHRSVSWYQQTPGQGLQFLFEYFSETQRNKGNFPGRFSGRQFSNSRSEMNVSTLELGDSALYLCASSGGTGVAEAFFGQGTRLTVV.

The rearrangement uses TRBV6-1 and TRBJ1-2; D call uncertain. This CDR3 has 12 residues. Germline CDR1 is MNHNS and CDR2 is SASEGT. The V end was cut by 8 bases, the J end by 0 bases, with 7 bases between. CDR3 amino acids: CASVGTNYGYTF. The DNA for the CDR3 is TGTGCCAGCGTCGGGACTAACTATGGCTACACCTTC.

J is TRBJ1-2 and V is TRBV28, with a possible D match to TRBD1 (6 bases). V was clipped by 3 bases and J by 0 bases, with 23 bases between them. The germline V gene has CDR1 MDHEN and CDR2 SYDVKM. This CDR3 region has 19 residues. For the CDR3, the DNA is TGTGCCAGCAGTTTGCGGGTCGGAGGTGGCAGGACAGCTAACTATGGCTACACCTTC. It encodes CASSLRVGGGRTANYGYTF.

This rearrangement joins TRBV18 to TRBJ2-1; TRBD2 might be the D (5 bases). This CDR3 comprises 16 residues. Germline values: CDR1 KGHSH, CDR2 LQKENI. The V end was cut by 0 bases, the J end by 6 bases, with 15 bases between. The CDR3 sequence is CASSPPVTGIGNEQFF. CDR3 DNA: TGTGCCAGCTCACCACCGGTGACCGGGATCGGCAATGAGCAGTTCTTC.

The chain has TRBV7-7 and TRBJ2-5; no definite D call. The CDR3 has 13 amino acids. V was trimmed by 5 bases and J by 5 bases, leaving 12 bases between them. Germline V gene data show CDR1 as SSHAT and CDR2 as FNYEAQ (reference sequence). As DNA, the CDR3 is TGTGCCAGCAGCCCCCGCGTGGAGGAGACCCAGTACTTC. Translating it yields CASSPRVEETQYF.

The chain joins TRBV2 to TRBJ1-2; possible D gene TRBD1, 6 bases. The CDR3 covers 11 residues. Germline values: CDR1 SNHLY, CDR2 FYNNEI. Trimming removed 7 bases from V and 6 bases from J, with 9 bases in between. CDR3 DNA sequence: TGTGCCAGCAAACAGGGAAATGGCTACACCTTC. This sequence encodes CASKQGNGYTF.

J is TRBJ2-7 and V is TRBV29-1, with 10 bases aligning to TRBD2. Germline V CDR1 and CDR2: SQVTM, ANQGSEA. The CDR3 sequence is 15 residues long. With V trimmed by 2 bases and J by 1 base, 5 bases remained unmatched. CDR3 sequence (DNA): TGCAGCGTTGAAATGAGCGGGGGGGGTTCCTACGAGCAGTACTTC. Residues: CSVEMSGGGSYEQYF.

The rearrangement joins TRBV19 to TRBJ1-3, with 10 nucleotides matching TRBD1. The CDR3 covers 17 residues. Germline trimming cut 7 bases from V and 1 base from J; bases unmatched to any gene: 10. Looked up from germline, CDR1 is LNHDA and CDR2 is SQIVND (reference sequence). The CDR3 DNA follows: TGTGCCAGTACCACGGGGACAGGGGCTGGGTCTGGAAACACCATATATTTT. Translation: CASTTGTGAGSGNTIYF.

J is TRBJ2-1 and V is TRBV5-1; the match to TRBD1 covers 7 bases. CDR1 and CDR2 (germline): SGHRS, YFSETQ. The CDR3 totals 14 residues. J lost 5 bases, V lost 4 bases, and 6 bases had no gene match. CDR3 amino acids: CASSQWDSNNEQFF. CDR3 nucleotide sequence: TGCGCCAGCAGCCAGTGGGACAGTAACAATGAGCAGTTCTTC.

This chain links TRBV4-3 with TRBJ1-2, with 7 bases that match TRBD1. CDR1 and CDR2 from the germline V gene are LGHNA and YSLEER. The CDR3 length is 13 residues. V shed 2 bases, J shed 6 bases, and the junction held 3 bases outside the gene matches. The chain's CDR3 is CASSQRQGDGYTF. Written as DNA, the CDR3 is TGCGCCAGCAGCCAACGACAGGGTGATGGCTACACCTTC.

Sample share makes this clone medium-sized. J is TRBJ1-1 and V is TRBV18, with D unclear. V dropped 1 base and J dropped 0 bases, with 15 bases sitting between them. The CDR3 sequence is 17 residues long. CDR1 and CDR2 from the germline V gene are KGHSH and LQKENI. CDR3 sequence (DNA): TGTGCCAGCTCACCACTCCCCCTAGGGAAAATGAACACTGAAGCTTTCTTT. Protein product: CASSPLPLGKMNTEAFF.

This clone was picked up one time. The V call is TRBV6-5, the J call TRBJ2-2; D call uncertain. V lost 8 bases and J 6 bases, leaving 7 bases between the germline ends. Germline lookup yields CDR1 MNHEY and CDR2 SVGAGI. The CDR3 has 11 amino acids. DNA of the CDR3: TGTGCCAGCTTGGGCCCCGGGGAGCTGTTTTTT. This codes for CASLGPGELFF.

This rearrangement joins TRBV6-6 to TRBJ1-6, with 9 bases identical to TRBD1. This CDR3 is 16 amino acids long. From germline, CDR1 is MNHNY and CDR2 SVGAGI (reference sequence). V lost 4 bases, J lost 5 bases, and 6 bases stayed unmatched. For the CDR3, the DNA is TGTGCCAGCAGTTCCGGGACAGGGACCCATAATTCACCCCTCCACTTT. Encoded protein: CASSSGTGTHNSPLHF.

The chain links TRBV9 to TRBJ1-2; D not certain. The V gene's germline CDR1 is SGDLS and CDR2 YYNGEE. V was cut by 4 bases and J by 8 bases, with 15 bases left in between. This CDR3 is 13 amino acids long. As DNA, the CDR3 is TGTGCCAGCAGCTTATCTTCTGGGAACGGCTACACCTTC. It yields the protein CASSLSSGNGYTF.

This chain links TRBV18 with TRBJ2-1; a possible D gene is TRBD2 (6 bases). Between the trimmed V and J ends, which lost 3 bases and 6 bases, there was a span of 9 bases. Germline CDR1 is KGHSH and CDR2 is LQKENI. The CDR3 extends over 13 amino acids. CDR3 region: CASSPPEGNEQFF. The CDR3 nucleotides are TGTGCCAGCTCACCGCCGGAGGGCAATGAGCAGTTCTTC.

The chain carries TRBV9 and TRBJ2-1, with 9 positions matching TRBD2. Germline V gives CDR1 SGDLS, CDR2 YYNGEE. The length of the CDR3 is 15 residues. The V segment lost 0 bases and the J segment 9 bases; nucleotides outside the gene matches: 7. The CDR3 nucleotides are TGTGCCAGCAGCGTAGTGGCGGGGGGGCCCGTTGAGCAGTTCTTC. This gives the protein CASSVVAGGPVEQFF.

V gene TRBV5-1 combines with J gene TRBJ1-4; D is uncertain. The germline V and J ends were trimmed by 0 bases and 6 bases, with 9 bases remaining between them. This CDR3 contains 14 residues. Germline-derived CDR1 and CDR2 are SGHRS and YFSETQ. CDR3 bases: TGCGCCAGCAGCTTGGACAGAGTTTATGAAAAACTGTTTTTT. Protein sequence: CASSLDRVYEKLFF.

This chain uses TRBV29-1 with TRBJ2-5; 8 nucleotides line up with TRBD1. CDR1 is SQVTM and CDR2 is ANQGSEA in the germline V gene. The CDR3 is 15 residues long. V dropped 0 bases and J dropped 5; count of bases not matched to a gene: 8. CDR3 in DNA: TGCAGCGTTGAAGAGGGCAGGGGGCGCTTGGAGACCCAGTACTTC. As protein: CSVEEGRGRLETQYF.